This entry lists 23 T cell receptor beta chains sequenced from one sample in a study of T cell responses to AZD1222 COVID-19 vaccine. Some clones are missing from TCRdb's copy, which holds only in-frame ones; the method was immunoSEQ multiplex PCR. The sample carries about 160,000 clones, approximately 90% recorded once. Source: peripheral blood, taken on day 0 of AZD1222 vaccination. These receptor sequences come from an adult in good health.

This clone was detected once. V usage is TRBV6-5 and J usage is TRBJ1-4; D is undetermined. The CDR3 spans 16 residues. V was trimmed by 2 bases and J by 2 bases, leaving 12 bases between them. CDR1 is MNHEY, CDR2 SVGAGI, per germline. CDR3 protein: CASSYLRFGTNEKLFF. For the CDR3, the DNA is TGTGCCAGCAGTTACCTCCGATTTGGGACTAATGAAAAACTGTTTTTT.

V usage is TRBV27 and J usage is TRBJ1-5; D possibly corresponds to TRBD1 (6 bases). The V end was cut by 3 bases, the J end by 7 bases, with 13 bases between. The CDR3 sequence is 14 residues long. Germline assignment: CDR1 MNHEY and CDR2 SMNVEV (reference sequence). For the CDR3, the DNA is TGTGCCAGCAGTTTTGGGGGGCAGGGACAGCCCCAGCATTTT. Amino acid sequence: CASSFGGQGQPQHF.

This chain joins TRBV19 and TRBJ2-2, with a weak D call TRBD1 (6 bases). Germline assignment: CDR1 LNHDA and CDR2 SQIVND (reference sequence). The CDR3 loop spans 14 amino acids. V shed 6 bases and J shed 1 base, with 9 bases lying between them. The CDR3: CASRPTGNTGELFF. CDR3 nucleotides: TGTGCCAGTAGGCCGACAGGGAACACCGGGGAGCTGTTTTTT. The full variable domain, rest sourced from reference TRBV19 and TRBJ2-2, is DGGITQSPKYLFRKEGQNVTLSCEQNLNHDAMYWYRQDPGQGLRLIYYSQIVNDFQKGDIAEGYSVSREKKESFPLTVTSAQKNPTAFYLCASRPTGNTGELFFGEGSRLTVL.

This chain joins TRBV6-5 and TRBJ1-5, with 9 nucleotides matching TRBD1. This CDR3 contains 16 residues. Germline CDR1 and CDR2: MNHEY and SVGAGI. V lost 4 bases and J lost 3; bases outside the gene matches: 7. The DNA of the CDR3 is TGTGCCAGCAGTTCATTACAGGGGGCTACCAATCAGCCCCAGCATTTT. It specifies CASSSLQGATNQPQHF.

The chain is built from TRBV24-1 and TRBJ2-7; unclear D gene. Trimming removed 7 bases at V and 3 bases at J, with 12 bases between. Germline lookup yields CDR1 KGHDR and CDR2 SFDVKD. The CDR3 runs to 13 residues. This CDR3 is CATRGNPFYEQYV. CDR3 DNA sequence: TGTGCCACCAGAGGGAATCCCTTCTACGAGCAGTACGTC.

V gene TRBV9 combines with J gene TRBJ1-3; D gene unclear. There are 17 residues in the CDR3. V was pared by 3 bases and J by 0 bases, with 16 bases between. CDR1 and CDR2 from the germline V gene are SGDLS and YYNGEE. As DNA, the CDR3 is TGTGCCAGCAGCGGGAGAGGTTCCCTGAGCTCTGGAAACACCATATATTTT. This encodes CASSGRGSLSSGNTIYF.

This chain joins TRBV15 and TRBJ1-6; D may be TRBD1 (5 bases). The CDR3 extends over 14 amino acids. Trimming stripped 6 bases from V and 7 bases from J, with 13 bases between. Germline CDR1 and CDR2: LNHNV and YYDKDF (reference sequence). CDR3 nucleotide sequence: TGTGCCACCAGGAGGGGAATTCGAAATTCACCCCTCCACTTT. This codes for CATRRGIRNSPLHF.

This CDR3 reads CASSRGLAGGPSDTQYF. The CDR3 DNA reads TGTGCCAGCAGCCGGGGACTAGCGGGGGGGCCATCAGATACGCAGTATTTT. The gene calls are TRBV2 and TRBJ2-3; TRBD2 matches 16 bases. After removal of 6 bases from V and 4 bases from J, the junction contained 7 bases not matched to a gene. Germline CDR1 is SNHLY and CDR2 is FYNNEI. This CDR3 contains 17 residues.

This chain links TRBV6-5 with TRBJ1-1; 10 nucleotides match TRBD1. The CDR3 is 15 amino acids. Trimming took 10 bases from V and 1 from J; bases not matched to a gene: 9. Per the germline V gene, CDR1 is MNHEY and CDR2 is SVGAGI. DNA of the CDR3: TGTGCCACAAACCGGGACAGGGGAAGGAACACTGAAGCTTTCTTT. Translated, it gives CATNRDRGRNTEAFF.

This chain connects TRBV9 to TRBJ1-6, with D hard to call. This CDR3 contains 12 residues. Germline CDR1 and CDR2: SGDLS and YYNGEE. Trimming took 3 bases from V and 5 from J, leaving 3 bases between them. CDR3 DNA sequence: TGTGCCAGCAGCGCCAATAATTCACCCCTCCACTTT. Its translation is CASSANNSPLHF.

The chain recombines TRBV10-3 with TRBJ1-1; D not resolved. Germline V gene lookup returns CDR1 ENHRY and CDR2 SYGVKD. Trimming pared 4 bases from V and 4 bases from J, leaving 16 bases between. CDR3 size: 15 residues. CDR3 amino acids: CAISASDGRGTEAFF. CDR3 nucleotides: TGTGCCATCAGTGCCTCTGATGGCCGGGGCACTGAAGCTTTCTTT.

The rearrangement uses TRBV3-1 (or the pseudogene TRBV3-2) and TRBJ1-2; TRBD1 agrees at 9 bases. The CDR3 consists of 15 residues. The ends lost 1 base at V and 2 bases at J; junction bases unmatched: 2. Germline CDR1 and CDR2: LGHDT and YNNKEL (reference sequence). The CDR3 reads CASSQGGQGNYGYTF. The DNA of the CDR3 is TGTGCCAGCAGCCAAGGCGGACAGGGGAACTATGGCTACACCTTC.

This clone has just a few counts. The CDR3 DNA is TGTGCCAGCAGCCACCAACTGGCAGGGCCTAAAGCTTTCTTT. It translates to CASSHQLAGPKAFF. The chain has TRBV7-9 and TRBJ1-1; a possible D gene is TRBD1 (5 bases). CDR3 length: 14 residues. V gave up 5 bases and J gave up 9 bases, with 19 bases separating them. CDR1 and CDR2 (germline): SEHNR, FQNEAQ (reference sequence).

J is TRBJ2-3 and V is TRBV7-8; no clear D. The length of the CDR3 is 16 residues. Trimming took off 1 base at V and 0 bases at J, with 11 bases between the two ends. CDR1 is SGHVS and CDR2 is FQNEAQ in the germline V gene. This chain's CDR3 is CASSLERFASTDTQYF. The CDR3, as DNA: TGTGCCAGCAGCTTAGAGAGGTTTGCTAGCACAGATACGCAGTATTTT.

The DNA of the CDR3 is TGTGCTAGTGGTTTACATCAGGGTGGTGGCAATCAGCCCCAGCATTTT. This encodes CASGLHQGGGNQPQHF. V and J are TRBV12-5 and TRBJ1-5, with D maybe TRBD1 (5 bases). Trimming pared 3 bases from V and 2 bases from J, leaving 14 bases between. CDR3 length: 16 residues. Germline values: CDR1 LGHNT, CDR2 FRNRAP.

The genes are TRBV18 and TRBJ1-6; tentatively, D is TRBD1 (6 bases). V gave up 9 bases and J gave up 5 bases, with 14 bases separating them. CDR1 and CDR2 (germline): KGHSH, LQKENI. The CDR3 sequence is 14 residues long. The CDR3 here is CASGVRGNNSPLHF. The DNA for the CDR3 is TGTGCCAGTGGAGTGAGGGGGAATAATTCACCCCTCCACTTT.

J is TRBJ2-7 and V is TRBV5-1; 12 positions match TRBD1. The CDR3 length is 14 residues. The V and J ends lost 4 bases and 5 bases, in that order; junction bases with no gene match: 4. Germline CDR1 is SGHRS and CDR2 is YFSETQ. Written as DNA, the CDR3 is TGCGCCAGCAGCCCCGGGACAGGGGGCCACGAGCAGTACTTC. This translates into CASSPGTGGHEQYF.

The rearrangement joins TRBV28 to TRBJ2-7; a weak D match, TRBD2 (6 bases). CDR1 is MDHEN and CDR2 is SYDVKM in the germline V gene. With 3 bases removed from V and 2 bases from J, the gap between germline ends came to 11 bases. The CDR3 runs to 14 residues. Here the CDR3 DNA reads TGTGCCAGCAGTTTTATCCGGGGGACCTACGAGCAGTACTTC. Its translation: CASSFIRGTYEQYF.

The J gene is TRBJ2-7, the V gene TRBV29-1; 7 positions match TRBD2. This CDR3 has 15 residues. CDR1 and CDR2 from the germline V gene are SQVTM and ANQGSEA. J gave up 7 bases and V 4 bases, and 16 bases lay outside the gene matches. The CDR3 reads CSVGERGNPLEEQYF. The CDR3 DNA is TGCAGCGTTGGAGAGCGGGGTAATCCCCTGGAGGAGCAGTACTTC.

The chain recombines TRBV10-3 with TRBJ1-2; tentatively, D is TRBD1 (5 bases). The CDR3 spans 15 residues. Trimming left V 4 bases short and J 7 bases short, with 19 bases between. Germline loops: CDR1 ENHRY, CDR2 SYGVKD. In nucleotides, the CDR3 is TGTGCCATCAGTGGAGGCGGGGGGTTTGACGCTGGCTACACCTTC. It translates to CAISGGGGFDAGYTF.

This chain uses TRBV7-9 with TRBJ1-2, with D uncertain. V lost 0 bases, J lost 0 bases, and 8 bases lay in between. CDR1 SEHNR and CDR2 FQNEAQ come from the germline V gene (reference sequence). The CDR3 has 15 amino acids. The CDR3 here is CASSLAPGANYGYTF. The CDR3 nucleotides are TGTGCCAGCAGCTTAGCACCTGGAGCTAACTATGGCTACACCTTC.

In this sample, this clone turned up a few times. This chain connects TRBV7-9 to TRBJ1-6, with D uncertain. CDR1 is SEHNR and CDR2 is FQNEAQ in the germline V gene (reference sequence). CDR3 length equals 15 residues. The V end was cut by 4 bases, the J end by 5 bases, with 12 bases between. CDR3 sequence (DNA): TGTGCCAGCAGCTCCCTCGGAGGTAATAATTCACCCCTCCACTTT. The encoded protein is CASSSLGGNNSPLHF.

V is TRBV28 and J is TRBJ2-7; D possibly matches TRBD1 or TRBD2 (5 bases each). The length of the CDR3 is 16 residues. Germline CDR1 MDHEN, CDR2 SYDVKM. V lost 2 bases to trimming and J lost 4 bases, with 18 bases between them. CDR3 in DNA: TGTGCCAGCAGTTTACTCGCCGGGACCACCATTTACGAGCAGTACTTC. Encoded protein: CASSLLAGTTIYEQYF.